This T cell receptor beta chain appears in the sequencing data of a study of CD4 T cells in relation to SARS-CoV-2 and coronaviruses. Across the study: The negative reference was HIV-1 Nef peptide pool or peptide-free culture. Study-level points and caveats: In around 60% of donors, memory CD4+ clonotypes crossrecognized SARS-CoV-2 and at least one common cold coronavirus spike.

Before the COVID-19 pandemic, during about 2010-2019, CD4+ T cells were taken from unexposed donors. The cells were cultured for 10 days before CD4+ T cells were isolated. Unexposed-donor CD4+ T cells were probed with SARS-CoV-2 S/N and four cold-coronavirus spikes, cells permitting. Approximately 2 million PBMCs per well were cultured with approximately 9.2 IU/ml IL-2. This clone was detected a few times. The antigen is not known. Germline CDR1 reads LNHDA; CDR2 reads SQIVND (reference sequence). V was shortened by 5 bases and J by 2 bases, with 13 bases between the two germline ends. The CDR3 contains 15 residues. Assay used: immunoSEQ multiplex PCR; TCRdb lists only in-frame clones, some missing. The profile shows tens of thousands of clones, over 60% of them singletons.

The receptor was derived from a human donor in good health. Sequenced input: CD4+ T cells from PBMCs, cultured in vitro. The chain recombines TRBV19 with TRBJ1-5; unclear D gene. The CDR3: CASSSLPNGNQPQHF. DNA for the CDR3: TGTGCCAGTAGTTCCCTGCCGAACGGCAATCAGCCCCAGCATTTT.